Listed below are T cell receptor beta chains from one sample, sequenced in a study of a mutant IDH1 vaccine in newly diagnosed glioma. Profiled with immunoSEQ multiplex PCR; TCRdb holds only in-frame clones, not every one. In the table there are more than 25,000 clones, roughly nine tenths of which are singletons. Their cognate antigens are unknown. The input for sequencing was PBMCs, taken from a glioma patient whose treatment included an IDH1 peptide vaccine. Receptor source: a man aged 18 to 30 with glioma. Both conserved end residues are part of each CDR3. The order of the fields is J gene, V gene, clone size, CDR3 protein. Only part of the rows carry a size: once, few, many, or a class if the clone is expanded.

TRBJ1-6	TRBV7-2	.	CASSTAPNPNSPLHF
TRBJ2-7	TRBV2	.	CASTRLGSSDEQYF
TRBJ1-3	TRBV5-1	.	CASSVQGGKDTIYF
TRBJ2-3	TRBV9	.	CASSLAGFTDTQYF
TRBJ1-1	TRBV7-9	.	CASSLDPNTEAFF
TRBJ1-1	TRBV4-3	.	CASSHGVPPNTEAFF
TRBJ1-2	TRBV29-1	once	CSGRGGDGYTF
TRBJ2-5	TRBV5-1	.	CASSSPDNQETQYF
TRBJ2-3	TRBV6-7	.	CASSPWAGADTQYF
TRBJ1-3	TRBV27	.	CASRGGGAGNTIYF
TRBJ2-6	TRBV7-9	.	CASSPLDNVLTF
TRBJ2-7	TRBV30	.	CAWSTQSSGRREQYF
TRBJ2-7	TRBV6-1	.	CASSYRVHYEQYF
TRBJ1-1	TRBV27	.	CASSPWIGTEAFF
TRBJ2-7	TRBV18	.	CASSPGASYEQYF
TRBJ1-1	TRBV30	.	CAWSPLDRKAFF
TRBJ2-7	TRBV29-1	.	CSVEEHGTGSYEQYF
TRBJ1-6	TRBV9	.	CASSVVADSSPLHF
TRBJ2-2	TRBV19	.	CASRLAAGELFF
TRBJ2-5	TRBV30	.	CAWSVRTGARETQYF
TRBJ1-4	TRBV5-1	.	CASSSGTDNEKLFF
TRBJ2-7	TRBV19	.	CASSLSGAAYEQYF
TRBJ2-7	TRBV5-8	.	CASSLGSRGAQYF
TRBJ2-1	TRBV4-3	.	CASSLLMLAPSSYNEQFF
TRBJ1-2	TRBV27	.	CASSLSRGRASYGYTF
TRBJ2-5	TRBV29-1	.	CSFSRDRGRLETQYF
TRBJ1-2	TRBV5-6	.	CASSRAGRADYGYTF
TRBJ2-7	TRBV27	.	CASSSLGGAIYEQYF
TRBJ1-1	TRBV7-9	.	CASSLGVGTGNTEAFF
TRBJ2-6	TRBV9	.	CASSVTQGSGANVLTF
TRBJ2-2	TRBV2	.	CASSPRGLNTGELFF
TRBJ1-3	TRBV29-1	.	CSVLRGATGNTIYF
TRBJ1-2	TRBV5-4	.	CASSLRDRGSYGYTF
TRBJ1-2	TRBV5-6	.	CASSPGGQGCTF
TRBJ2-7	TRBV30	.	CAWSVEVALAYPSPAYEQYF
TRBJ1-4	TRBV7-9	.	CASSLVGNEKLFF
TRBJ2-7	TRBV7-9	.	CASSHGGGRARYEQYF
TRBJ1-1	TRBV29-1	once	CSVGPMSGTEAFF
TRBJ1-1	TRBV7-9	.	CASSLGIEAFF
TRBJ1-4	TRBV27	.	CASSPSRDRATNEKLFF
TRBJ1-4	TRBV25-1	.	CASSEYNDRGNEKLFF
TRBJ2-2	TRBV18	few	CASSRQGAKNTGELFF
TRBJ2-3	TRBV6-1	.	CASWASTDTQYF
TRBJ1-1	TRBV29-1	few	CSVVPSGWEGNTEAFF
TRBJ2-7	TRBV6-5	.	CASSSTTSGRSYEQYF
TRBJ2-2	TRBV29-1	.	CSVRYTGELFF
TRBJ2-7	TRBV5-1	.	CASSLYGQGNEQYF
TRBJ1-5	TRBV30	once	CAWTQGLGQPQHF
TRBJ1-1	TRBV30	once	CAWSASARTEAFF
TRBJ2-7	TRBV4-3	once	CASSQDWFAPEQYF
TRBJ1-1	TRBV6-6	.	CASRGQGYTEAFF
TRBJ1-2	TRBV14	.	CASSQAGVGYTF
TRBJ1-1	TRBV5-1	.	CASSLQNTEAFF
TRBJ2-1	TRBV5-1	.	CASSLGLGTSAYNEQFF
TRBJ2-7	TRBV6-1	.	CASSEADLVGEQYF